Listed below are T cell receptor beta chains from one sample, sequenced in a study of T cell responses to AZD1222 COVID-19 vaccine. The protocol was immunoSEQ multiplex PCR, while the TCRdb copy is restricted to in-frame clones and leaves out a portion. The sample holds 130,000 or so clones; 90% are singletons and the top ten take around 6.9%. The starting material was peripheral blood, obtained on day 0 of AZD1222 vaccination. The receptors come from an adult in good health. The CDR3 runs from the conserved cysteine through the conserved F or W. D genes are given only for firm matches. Only part of the rows carry a size: once, few, many, or a class if the clone is expanded.

>once|TRBV19|TRBD1|TRBJ1-2
TGTGCCAGTAACACGGGACAGGGGCCCTATGGCTACACCTTC
CASNTGQGPYGYTF
>.|TRBV7-3|.|TRBJ2-2
TGTGCCAGCAGCTTATCAGGGACCACCGGGGAGCTGTTTTTT
CASSLSGTTGELFF
>.|TRBV6-5|.|TRBJ2-5
TGTGCCAGCAGTCCCAAGAGAGAGACCCAGTACTTC
CASSPKRETQYF
>.|TRBV30|.|TRBJ1-6
TGTGCCTGGGGGCCCTCCCAGAGCTCACCCCTCCACTTT
CAWGPSQSSPLHF
>.|TRBV19|TRBD1|TRBJ1-1
TGTGCCAGTATTACGACAGGGTGGAGCACTGAAGCTTTCTTT
CASITTGWSTEAFF
>.|TRBV6-5|TRBD1|TRBJ1-1
TGTGCCAGCAGTTACTCGGACAGGGATAACACTGAAGCTTTCTTT
CASSYSDRDNTEAFF
>.|TRBV6-1|.|TRBJ1-1
TGTGCCAGCAGTGAGGGGGTTAGGGCTGAAGCTTTCTTT
CASSEGVRAEAFF
>.|TRBV28|.|TRBJ1-2
TGTGCCAGCAGTTACAGGGTCTATGGCTACACCTTC
CASSYRVYGYTF
>few|TRBV10-2|.|TRBJ2-1
TGCGCCAGCAGTCCAGGCCCTAACGGTGAGCAGTTCTTC
CASSPGPNGEQFF
>.|TRBV5-6|TRBD1|TRBJ1-3
TGTGCCAGCAGCTTAGGACAGGCAAGCTCTGGAAACACCATATATTTT
CASSLGQASSGNTIYF
>.|TRBV7-8|.|TRBJ1-5
TGTGCCAGCAGCTTAGGCAACAGGGAACTTAGTCAGCCCCAGCATTTT
CASSLGNRELSQPQHF
>.|TRBV27|.|TRBJ1-3
TGTGCCAGCAAGGGCCTAGGAGGACCCTCTGGAAACACCATATATTTT
CASKGLGGPSGNTIYF
>once|TRBV7-9|.|TRBJ2-1
TGTGCCAGCAGCTCCACGGGGTTCTTC
CASSSTGFF
>.|TRBV2|.|TRBJ2-5
TGTGCCAGCAGTGACAGGAGGGGAGAGACCCAGTACTTC
CASSDRRGETQYF
>.|TRBV7-9|.|TRBJ2-5
TGTGCCAGCAGCCCCGGGTTGAGGGGGACCCAGTACTTC
CASSPGLRGTQYF
>.|TRBV7-2|TRBD2|TRBJ2-5
TGTGCCAGCAGCTTAGCGGGAGGGCCTTTATACTTC
CASSLAGGPLYF
>.|TRBV6-5|.|TRBJ1-1
TGTGCCAGCACGGGACGGAACACTGAAGCTTTCTTT
CASTGRNTEAFF
>.|TRBV6-5|.|TRBJ2-1
TGTGCCAGCCGACTAGTCGATTATAGCAATGAGCAGTTCTTC
CASRLVDYSNEQFF
>.|TRBV25-1|TRBD2|TRBJ2-1
TGTGCCAGCAGTGCCCTCCCGGCTAGCGGAGGAAATGAGCAGTTCTTC
CASSALPASGGNEQFF
>.|TRBV5-1|.|TRBJ2-7
TGCGCCAGCAGCTTGAAACAGAAACTGGGGAACTCCTACGAGCAGTACTTC
CASSLKQKLGNSYEQYF
>.|TRBV7-8|TRBD2|TRBJ2-7
TGTGCCAGCAGTTCTGATCGTAGAAGCGGGAGCCCCTACGAGCAGTACTTC
CASSSDRRSGSPYEQYF
>.|TRBV24-1|TRBD1|TRBJ1-5
TGTGCCACCAGTCGACAGGGTAATCAGCCCCAGCATTTT
CATSRQGNQPQHF
>.|TRBV28|TRBD2|TRBJ2-7
TGTGCCAGCAGCTCCCGGGGGGGGGCCCTCGTCTACGAGCAGTACTTC
CASSSRGGALVYEQYF
>.|TRBV19|.|TRBJ2-5
TGTGCCAGTAGTATAGGGGGTATGCAAGAGACCCAGTACTTC
CASSIGGMQETQYF
>.|TRBV6-2/TRBV6-3|TRBD2|TRBJ2-7
TGTGCCAGCAGTTACTCGACTAGCGGAACCTACGAGCAGTACTTC
CASSYSTSGTYEQYF
>.|TRBV5-1|TRBD2|TRBJ2-5
TGCGCCAGCAGCTTTGGGCAGGTCGGCGGGGGGACCCAGTACTTC
CASSFGQVGGGTQYF
>.|TRBV14|.|TRBJ2-5
TGTGCCAGCAGCCAAGTGACAGGTTCTATAGAGACCCAGTACTTC
CASSQVTGSIETQYF
>few|TRBV18|.|TRBJ2-5
TGTGCCAGCTCGGCCCAAGAGACCCAGTACTTC
CASSAQETQYF
>.|TRBV2|TRBD2|TRBJ2-1
TGTGCCAGCATCCCAACTAGCGGGAGTAAAAATGAGCAGTTCTTC
CASIPTSGSKNEQFF
>.|TRBV3-1/TRBV3-2|.|TRBJ2-7
TGTGCCAGCAGCCAAGTAACCAGGTCAGCCTACGAGCAGTACTTC
CASSQVTRSAYEQYF
>.|TRBV3-1/TRBV3-2|.|TRBJ1-2
TGTGCCAGCAGCCAAGTCGGAATTAAGGGCACTGGCTACACCTTC
CASSQVGIKGTGYTF
>.|TRBV5-1|.|TRBJ2-7
TGCGCCAGCAGCTCGGAGAACTCCTACGAGCAGTACTTC
CASSSENSYEQYF
>.|TRBV7-9|TRBD2|TRBJ2-7
TGTGCCAGCAGCGCGGGGGACGGAGGCCTCGAGCAGTACTTC
CASSAGDGGLEQYF
>.|TRBV11-2|.|TRBJ2-2
TGTGCCAGCAGCTTGTTCCTCGGGACCGGGGAGCTGTTTTTT
CASSLFLGTGELFF
>.|TRBV7-2|.|TRBJ1-4
TGTGCCAGCAGCTTTAGGGGGAGGGGTGAAAAACTGTTTTTT
CASSFRGRGEKLFF
>.|TRBV29-1|.|TRBJ2-1
TGCAGCGTTGACGGCTTCTCGGGGAATGAGCAGTTCTTC
CSVDGFSGNEQFF
>.|TRBV28|.|TRBJ2-3
TGTGCCAGCAGTTTTACCAGGGGAGGATCAGATACGCAGTATTTT
CASSFTRGGSDTQYF
>.|TRBV24-1|.|TRBJ2-1
TGTGCCACCAGTGATCCGTCCGCGGGGGCGAGTTACAATGAGCAGTTCTTC
CATSDPSAGASYNEQFF
>.|TRBV9|.|TRBJ1-3
TGTGCCAGTAGGGGAAGGAACGGAAACACCATATATTTT
CASRGRNGNTIYF
>.|TRBV6-5|TRBD1|TRBJ1-2
TGTGCCAGCATCTCCCAGGGGGCAGGCTACACCTTC
CASISQGAGYTF
>.|TRBV19|.|TRBJ2-3
TGTGCCAGTATGAGGGCAGATACGCAGTATTTT
CASMRADTQYF
>.|TRBV30|TRBD1|TRBJ1-4
TGTGCCTCCTCGGGACAGGTTAATGAAAAACTGTTTTTT
CASSGQVNEKLFF
>few|TRBV6-6|TRBD1|TRBJ2-7
TGTGCCAGCAGTTACTCCCCACAGGGGGCAGCGGGAGAGCAGTACTTC
CASSYSPQGAAGEQYF
>.|TRBV9|.|TRBJ2-5
TGTGCCAGCAGCGTAGGGACCCTAGAGACCCAGTACTTC
CASSVGTLETQYF
>.|TRBV19|.|TRBJ1-5
TGTGCCAGTACGACTCCAGGGGCACCAAATCAGCCCCAGCATTTT
CASTTPGAPNQPQHF
>.|TRBV5-1|TRBD2|TRBJ2-1
TGCGCCAGCAGCTTGGCGGCTAGCGGACCCTCCTACAATGAGCAGTTCTTC
CASSLAASGPSYNEQFF